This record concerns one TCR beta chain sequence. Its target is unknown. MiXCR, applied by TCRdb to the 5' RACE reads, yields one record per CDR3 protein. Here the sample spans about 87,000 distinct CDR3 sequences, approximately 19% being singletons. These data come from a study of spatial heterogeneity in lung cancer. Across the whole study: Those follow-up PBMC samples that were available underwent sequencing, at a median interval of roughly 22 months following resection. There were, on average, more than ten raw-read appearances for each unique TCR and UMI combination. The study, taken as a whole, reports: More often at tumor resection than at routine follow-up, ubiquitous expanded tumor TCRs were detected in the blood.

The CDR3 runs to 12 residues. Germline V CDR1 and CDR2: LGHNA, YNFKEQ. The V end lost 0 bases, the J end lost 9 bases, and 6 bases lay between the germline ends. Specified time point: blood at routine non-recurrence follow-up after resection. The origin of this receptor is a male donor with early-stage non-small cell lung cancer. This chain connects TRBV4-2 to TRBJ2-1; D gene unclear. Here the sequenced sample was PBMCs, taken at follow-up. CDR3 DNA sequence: TGTGCCAGCAGCCAAGACCTGAGTGAGCAGTTCTTC. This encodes CASSQDLSEQFF.